What follows describes a single T cell receptor beta chain. This specimen comes from a study of blood T cell repertoires in COVID-19. This CDR3 has 14 amino acids. V was shortened by 2 bases and J by 0 bases, with 6 bases between the two germline ends. The germline CDR1 and CDR2 sequences are SGHDN and FVKESK. Study processing details: Researchers report that nucleated cell counts were estimated from reference gene primer amplification. The method was immunoSEQ multiplex PCR; TCRdb's version includes in-frame clones alone and lacks a portion of them. The V and J calls and clone size were taken over from that table, and D and trimming were inferred from the DNA. The sample includes approximately 40,000 clones, nearly 90% of them seen just once.

Sequencing was performed on peripheral blood. The J gene is TRBJ2-3, the V gene TRBV14; unclear D gene. This clonotype was obtained from a man in his sixties with COVID-19, enrolled during active disease. This chain's CDR3 is CASSQLQSTDTQYF. CDR3 DNA: TGTGCCAGCAGCCAACTACAGAGCACAGATACGCAGTATTTT.